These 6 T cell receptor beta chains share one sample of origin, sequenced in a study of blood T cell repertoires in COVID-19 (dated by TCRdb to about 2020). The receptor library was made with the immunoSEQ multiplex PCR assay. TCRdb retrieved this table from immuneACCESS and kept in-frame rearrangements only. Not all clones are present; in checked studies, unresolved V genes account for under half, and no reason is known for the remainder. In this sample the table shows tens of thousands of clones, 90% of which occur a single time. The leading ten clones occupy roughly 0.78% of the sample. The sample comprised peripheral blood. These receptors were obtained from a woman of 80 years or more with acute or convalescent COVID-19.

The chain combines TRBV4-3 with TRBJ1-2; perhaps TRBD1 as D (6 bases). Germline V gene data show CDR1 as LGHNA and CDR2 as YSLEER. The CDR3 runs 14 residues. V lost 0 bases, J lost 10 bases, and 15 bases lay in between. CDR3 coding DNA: TGCGCCAGCAGCCAAGATCTGGAACAGGGCACCTACACCTTC. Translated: CASSQDLEQGTYTF.

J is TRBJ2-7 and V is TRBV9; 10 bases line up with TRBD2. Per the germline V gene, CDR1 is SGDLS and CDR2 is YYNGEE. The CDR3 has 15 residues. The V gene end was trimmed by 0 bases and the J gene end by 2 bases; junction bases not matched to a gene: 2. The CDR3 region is CASSVGLAGAYEQYF. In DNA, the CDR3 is TGTGCCAGCAGCGTAGGGCTAGCGGGAGCCTACGAGCAGTACTTC.

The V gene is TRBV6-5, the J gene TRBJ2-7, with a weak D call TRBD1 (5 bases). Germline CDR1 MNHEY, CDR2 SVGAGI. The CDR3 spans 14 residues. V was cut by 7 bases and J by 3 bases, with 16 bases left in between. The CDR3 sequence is CASKNQGILYEQYF. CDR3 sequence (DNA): TGTGCCAGCAAGAACCAGGGAATCCTCTACGAGCAGTACTTC.

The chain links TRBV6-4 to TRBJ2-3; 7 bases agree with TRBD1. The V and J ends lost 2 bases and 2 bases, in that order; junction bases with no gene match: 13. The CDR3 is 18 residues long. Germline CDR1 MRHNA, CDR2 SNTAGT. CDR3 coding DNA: TGTGCCAGCAGTGACCGGACCACAGGGGACCTATTCACAGATACGCAGTATTTT. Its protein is CASSDRTTGDLFTDTQYF.

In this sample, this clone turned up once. CDR3 in amino acids: CASSLMSNSPTGELFF. The CDR3 DNA is TGTGCCAGCAGCTTGATGAGTAACTCTCCCACCGGGGAGCTGTTTTTT. The chain carries TRBV5-4 and TRBJ2-2, with D uncertain. In germline, CDR1 is SGHNT, CDR2 YYREEE (reference sequence). This CDR3 comprises 16 residues. Trimming removed 1 base from V and 4 bases from J, with 14 bases in between.

The CDR3 coding sequence is TGTGCCAGTAGTACCCACGACAGGGGAGGGGGTCAGCCCCAGCATTTT. Translating it yields CASSTHDRGGGQPQHF. J is TRBJ1-5 and V is TRBV19; 8 nucleotides match TRBD1. Trimming at V came to 4 bases and at J to 6 bases, leaving 11 bases not matched to a gene. CDR1 and CDR2 from the germline V gene are LNHDA and SQIVND (reference sequence). The CDR3 spans 16 residues.